Listed below are T cell receptor beta chains from one sample, sequenced in a study of T cells in Graves' hyperthyroidism and ophthalmopathy. TCRdb passed the multiplex PCR reads through MiXCR, listing each CDR3 protein once. Among 300,000 to 350,000 distinct CDR3 sequences listed, around a sixth were seen once. Input material: blood. These receptors all stem from a woman aged 40 to 50 with Graves' ophthalmopathy. Each CDR3 is given with its conserved first and last residue. The D gene is left open where the match is weak. Clone size is not always given. Where it is, it says once, few, many or a class for expanded clones.

TRBV15	TRBJ2-2	many	.	CATSRVDGRYTGELFF	TGTGCCACCAGCAGGGTAGACGGCCGGTACACCGGGGAGCTGTTTTTT
TRBV19	TRBJ1-1	once	.	CASSIEASMNTEAFF	TGTGCCAGTAGTATAGAGGCTTCCATGAACACTGAAGCTTTCTTT
TRBV7-9	TRBJ2-6	many	.	CASSLWEAGANVLTF	TGTGCCAGCAGCCTCTGGGAGGCTGGGGCCAACGTCCTGACTTTC
TRBV7-9	TRBJ1-2	.	.	CASSLGQSSNYGYTF	TGTGCCAGCAGCTTAGGACAGTCCTCTAACTATGGCTACACCTTC
TRBV2	TRBJ2-3	many	.	CASSETGHTDTQYF	TGTGCCAGCAGTGAAACGGGTCACACAGATACGCAGTATTTT
TRBV6-1	TRBJ1-1	.	TRBD1	CASSMNRGNTEAFF	TGTGCCAGCAGTATGAACAGGGGTAACACTGAAGCTTTCTTT
TRBV7-6	TRBJ2-7	many	TRBD1	CASSSTGESYEQYF	TGTGCCAGCAGCTCAACAGGGGAATCCTACGAGCAGTACTTC
TRBV6-1	TRBJ2-6	many	.	CASSDNSGANVLTF	TGTGCCAGCAGTGACAACTCTGGGGCCAACGTCCTGACTTTC
TRBV11-2	TRBJ2-5	.	TRBD2	CASSLTMGTSGFVETQYF	TGTGCCAGCAGCTTAACTATGGGGACTAGCGGCTTTGTGGAGACCCAGTACTTC
TRBV20-1	TRBJ1-2	few	.	CSARVGQTYGYIF	TGCAGTGCTAGAGTAGGACAGACCTATGGCTACATCTTC
TRBV18	TRBJ1-3	.	TRBD1	CASSPWTGQSSGNTIYF	TGTGCCAGCTCACCTTGGACAGGACAGAGCTCTGGAAACACCATATATTTT
TRBV28	TRBJ2-7	many	.	CASSLTRGSGNEQYF	TGTGCCAGCAGCCTAACAAGGGGCTCGGGTAACGAGCAGTACTTC
TRBV6-5	TRBJ2-7	many	.	CASSSTRGEQYF	TGTGCCAGCAGTTCTACTCGTGGGGAGCAGTACTTC
TRBV12-3/TRBV12-4	TRBJ1-1	many	.	CASRSGHQNTEAFF	TGTGCCAGCAGATCCGGACATCAGAACACTGAAGCTTTCTTT
TRBV12-3/TRBV12-4	TRBJ1-2	.	TRBD1	CASRDDRGKGGYTF	TGTGCCAGCAGGGATGACAGGGGTAAGGGTGGCTACACCTTC
TRBV2	TRBJ2-5	.	.	CASREGGRETQYF	TGTGCCAGCAGGGAAGGGGGAAGGGAGACCCAGTACTTC
TRBV20-1	TRBJ2-7	many	.	CSANPGFF	TGCAGTGCCAACCCTGGGTTTTTC
TRBV6-2/TRBV6-3	TRBJ2-7	.	.	CASSYSDRHSYEQYF	TGTGCCAGCAGTTACTCCGACAGGCATTCCTACGAGCAGTACTTC
TRBV12-3/TRBV12-4	TRBJ2-4	many	TRBD2	CASSPSGGGNIQYF	TGTGCCAGCAGCCCGAGCGGCGGGGGGAACATTCAGTACTTC
TRBV7-9	TRBJ1-2	many	TRBD1	CASSIDGQASGGYTF	TGTGCCAGCAGCATCGACGGACAGGCCTCAGGGGGCTACACCTTC
TRBV6-1	TRBJ2-5	.	.	CASSPGRRRTYQETQYF	TGTGCCAGCAGTCCGGGGCGGAGACGGACGTACCAAGAGACCCAGTACTTC
TRBV6-1	TRBJ1-5	once	.	CASSERKTGGTQPQHF	TGTGCCAGCAGTGAGAGAAAGACAGGCGGTACTCAGCCCCAGCATTTT
TRBV6-1	TRBJ2-5	few	TRBD2	CAARTSGRAHETQYF	TGTGCCGCGAGGACTAGCGGGAGGGCCCATGAGACCCAGTACTTC
TRBV29-1	TRBJ1-1	many	.	CSVEEVWGNTEAFF	TGCAGCGTTGAAGAGGTCTGGGGGAACACTGAAGCTTTCTTT
TRBV20-1	TRBJ2-2	many	.	CSARVGNGELFF	TGCAGTGCTAGAGTCGGGAACGGGGAGCTGTTTTTT
TRBV28	TRBJ2-2	many	TRBD1	CASSNRGHVRTNTGELFF	TGTGCCAGCAGTAACAGGGGGCACGTCAGGACCAACACCGGGGAGCTGTTTTTT
TRBV6-5	TRBJ1-1	many	.	CASSSKGNTEAFF	TGTGCCAGCAGTTCAAAAGGGAACACTGAAGCTTTCTTT
TRBV25-1	TRBJ1-1	many	.	CASSEYFLRGPLNTEAFF	TGTGCCAGCAGTGAATATTTTTTACGGGGGCCGCTGAACACTGAAGCTTTCTTT
TRBV20-1	TRBJ2-7	many	.	CSAVSSRDTPYEQYF	TGCAGTGCTGTATCCTCCCGGGACACCCCCTACGAGCAGTACTTC
TRBV18	TRBJ2-7	.	TRBD1	CASSPDRVHLEQYF	TGTGCCAGCTCACCGGACAGGGTGCATCTCGAGCAGTACTTC
TRBV18	TRBJ1-2	few	TRBD1	CASSTDRDGNYGYTF	TGTGCCAGCTCAACGGACAGGGATGGAAACTATGGCTACACCTTC
TRBV12-3/TRBV12-4	TRBJ1-2	.	TRBD1	CASSPGTGALRVF	TGTGCCAGCAGTCCCGGGACAGGGGCCTTGAGGGTCTTC
TRBV30	TRBJ1-1	many	.	CAWREYTNTEAFF	TGTGCCTGGAGAGAGTACACGAACACTGAAGCTTTCTTT
TRBV7-2	TRBJ2-1	many	.	CASSLTGKRDGEQFF	TGTGCCAGCAGCCTTACAGGGAAACGGGATGGTGAGCAGTTCTTC
TRBV27	TRBJ2-7	many	.	CASSSGRGLYEQYF	TGTGCCAGCAGTTCCGGCAGGGGCCTCTACGAGCAGTACTTC
TRBV4-1	TRBJ2-7	.	TRBD2	CASSYSGTSGKHEQYF	TGCGCCAGCAGCTACTCCGGGACTAGCGGGAAACACGAGCAGTACTTC
TRBV12-3/TRBV12-4	TRBJ2-7	.	.	CASGTPFEQYF	TGTGCCAGCGGGACACCATTCGAGCAGTACTTC
TRBV19	TRBJ2-7	many	TRBD2	CASSFLPGLAGSDEQYF	TGTGCCAGTAGTTTTCTTCCGGGACTAGCGGGAAGCGACGAGCAGTACTTC
TRBV6-5	TRBJ2-5	.	.	CASRGPRETQYF	TGTGCCAGCAGGGGACCGAGAGAGACCCAGTACTTC
TRBV15	TRBJ2-7	many	TRBD2	CATSQTGTSDYEQYF	TGTGCCACCAGTCAAACCGGGACTAGCGACTACGAGCAGTACTTC
TRBV6-1	TRBJ2-7	.	.	CASSESSGSYYEQYF	TGTGCCAGCAGTGAATCCTCGGGCTCTTACTACGAGCAGTACTTC
TRBV2	TRBJ1-1	many	TRBD1	CASHLQGANTEAFF	TGTGCCAGCCACCTTCAGGGGGCGAACACTGAAGCTTTCTTT
TRBV27	TRBJ2-7	.	TRBD2	CASSRRLAGGYEQYF	TGTGCCAGCAGCCGCCGACTAGCGGGAGGCTACGAGCAGTACTTC
TRBV6-1	TRBJ2-5	many	.	CATGRARETQYF	TGTGCCACGGGCAGGGCCCGAGAGACCCAGTACTTC
TRBV2	TRBJ2-7	many	TRBD2	CASTVGRGSEQYF	TGTGCCAGCACGGTCGGGAGGGGGAGCGAGCAGTACTTC
TRBV5-1	TRBJ2-7	many	TRBD1	CASSNRGSSYEQYF	TGCGCCAGCAGCAACAGGGGAAGCTCCTACGAGCAGTACTTC
TRBV30	TRBJ2-5	many	.	CASQESGETQYF	TGTGCTTCCCAAGAGTCGGGGGAGACCCAGTACTTC
TRBV5-5	TRBJ1-5	many	.	CASSLWQGSGQPQHF	TGTGCCAGCAGCTTGTGGCAGGGTTCAGGACAGCCCCAGCATTTT
TRBV27	TRBJ2-7	many	.	CASSLVGSPYEQYF	TGTGCCAGCAGTTTAGTAGGGAGCCCTTACGAGCAGTACTTC
TRBV6-5	TRBJ1-2	many	.	CASSFGADDYGYTF	TGTGCCAGCAGTTTTGGGGCGGATGACTATGGCTACACCTTC
TRBV6-1	TRBJ2-6	many	.	CASTPRTLISGANVLTF	TGTGCCAGCACCCCAAGGACACTCATCTCTGGGGCCAACGTCCTGACTTTC
TRBV28	TRBJ2-7	.	.	CASSPALRDYEQYF	TGTGCCAGCAGCCCAGCGCTCCGGGACTACGAGCAGTACTTC
TRBV29-1	TRBJ2-7	many	TRBD1	CSVDLGTGSYEQYF	TGCAGCGTTGATTTGGGGACAGGGAGCTACGAGCAGTACTTC
TRBV6-2/TRBV6-3	TRBJ2-4	many	.	CASSFSRAAKNIQYF	TGTGCCAGCAGTTTTTCCAGGGCCGCCAAAAACATTCAGTACTTC
TRBV5-1	TRBJ1-5	few	.	CASSLVPTPNQPQHF	TGCGCCAGCAGCTTGGTCCCAACTCCCAATCAGCCCCAGCATTTT